This T cell receptor beta chain emerged from a study of T cells in Graves' hyperthyroidism and ophthalmopathy. CDR3 length equals 15 residues. Germline V CDR1 and CDR2: SGHNT, YYREEE (reference sequence). The trim removed 0 bases at V and 6 bases at J, leaving 6 bases unmatched. Fresh peripheral blood, around 9.3 ml of it, supplied the PBMCs. The CDR3 regions of TCR beta were amplified from RNA transcripts. HTBI primers were employed in a first-round RT-PCR of the TCR CDR3. In TCRdb, the multiplex PCR reads were re-called with MiXCR into one record per CDR3 protein. The sample lists hundreds of thousands of distinct CDR3 sequences; about 14% were seen once.

This chain connects TRBV5-4 to TRBJ2-1, with 7 nucleotides matching TRBD1. Sequences were obtained from blood. This sequence was found in a woman between 18 and 29 years old with Graves' hyperthyroidism. DNA of the CDR3: TGTGCCAGCAGCTTGGCGGGTGGGACAGTCAATGAGCAGTTCTTC. The encoded protein is CASSLAGGTVNEQFF. Combining the CDR3 with reference TRBV5-4 and TRBJ2-1 gives the whole variable domain ETGVTQSPTHLIKTRGQQVTLRCSSQSGHNTVSWYQQALGQGPQFIFQYYREEENGRGNFPPRFSGLQFPNYSSELNVNALELDDSALYLCASSLAGGTVNEQFFGPGTRLTVL.